The 2 T cell receptor beta chains given below trace back to one sample, sequenced in a study of shared clonotypes between healthy human individuals. Profiled with immunoSEQ multiplex PCR; TCRdb holds only in-frame clones, not every one. The repertoire holds millions of clones, with about 95% as singletons. Naive CD8 populations comprised CD45RO-negative cells positively selected for CCR7, excluding terminally differentiated effector memory CD45RA+ cells. Material: naive CD8+ T cells sorted from blood. The receptors derive from a man aged 18 to 35 in good health.

This rearrangement joins TRBV6-1 to TRBJ2-7, with TRBD2 identical over 8 bases. The CDR3 sequence is 14 residues long. Germline loops: CDR1 MNHNS, CDR2 SASEGT. The ends lost 3 bases at V and 7 bases at J; junction bases unmatched: 8. The CDR3 DNA reads as TGTGCCAGCAGTGACACTAGCGGTGGGAGTGAGCAGTACTTC. It translates to CASSDTSGGSEQYF.

J is TRBJ2-7 and V is TRBV2; 11 positions agree with TRBD2. The CDR3 consists of 17 residues. CDR1 SNHLY and CDR2 FYNNEI come from the germline V gene. The V segment lost 3 bases and the J segment 2 bases; nucleotides outside the gene matches: 9. The CDR3 DNA reads as TGTGCCAGCAGTGACGGTCCACTAGCGGGAGAAGCCTACGAGCAGTACTTC. It specifies CASSDGPLAGEAYEQYF.